The clone carrying this TCR beta chain was picked up many times. Its antigen remains unidentified. This sample is part of a study of neurological immune-mediated disorders. The V gene lost 3 bases and the J gene lost 0 bases, with 6 bases spanning the gap. CDR1 DFQATT and CDR2 SNEGSKA come from the germline V gene (reference sequence). This CDR3 is 12 amino acids long. Study results and limitations: The greatest degree of TCR clonal expansion was observed in HTLV-1-associated myelopathy, with the lowest in multiple sclerosis, below that of healthy controls.

2 million unsorted PBMCs were stored in RNAlater at -80 °C before RNA extraction. TCRdb re-derived calls from the 5' RACE reads in MiXCR, one entry per CDR3 protein. The data contain about 92,000 distinct CDR3 sequences, approximately 4% of them seen just once; the ten biggest clones take up approximately 2.9%. The chain uses TRBV20-1 and TRBJ2-7, with no clear D. The receptor was isolated from a woman between 45 and 65 years old with multiple sclerosis. The sequencing input was PBMCs. The CDR3 reads CSASGDSYEQYF. The CDR3 DNA follows: TGCAGTGCTAGTGGCGACTCCTACGAGCAGTACTTC.